Presented here are 5 T cell receptor beta chains from one specimen sequenced in a study of cytotoxic CD8 clonotypes in ibrutinib-treated CLL. Method: immunoSEQ multiplex PCR; TCRdb's copy keeps in-frame clones and lacks some. The repertoire holds about 20,000 clones, 70% to 80% seen once, with 26% in the top ten. The sample in question was PBMCs, obtained before ibrutinib treatment. Receptors originate from a human donor with chronic lymphocytic leukemia.

The chain links TRBV7-2 to TRBJ1-5; D possibly corresponds to TRBD1 (6 bases). The germline CDR1 and CDR2 sequences are SGHTA and FQGNSA. The CDR3 is 14 residues long. V gave up 5 bases and J gave up 5 bases, with 13 bases separating them. CDR3 bases: TGTGCCAGCAGCAGCACAGGGAGATATCAGCCCCAGCATTTT. It yields the protein CASSSTGRYQPQHF.

The chain is built from TRBV2 and TRBJ2-3; 9 nucleotides line up with TRBD1. The CDR3 loop spans 15 amino acids. CDR1 and CDR2 from the germline V gene are SNHLY and FYNNEI. V shed 4 bases and J 2 bases; nucleotides not matched to a gene: 4. The CDR3 is CASSGGQGYTDTQYF. CDR3 DNA: TGTGCCAGCAGTGGTGGACAGGGGTACACAGATACGCAGTATTTT.

J is TRBJ2-1 and V is TRBV6-1; possible D gene TRBD2, 6 bases. Per germline, CDR1 MNHNS and CDR2 SASEGT. There are 16 residues in the CDR3. V shed 5 bases and J shed 6 bases, with 20 bases lying between them. CDR3 sequence: CASSQEREPTFNEQFF. Here the CDR3 DNA reads TGTGCCAGCAGTCAAGAACGGGAGCCGACTTTCAATGAGCAGTTCTTC.

The gene calls are TRBV5-1 and TRBJ2-3; D is undetermined. CDR1 is SGHRS and CDR2 is YFSETQ in the germline V gene. The CDR3 sequence is 15 residues long. The V end was cut by 1 base, the J end by 2 bases, with 11 bases between. The CDR3 DNA reads TGCGCCAGCAGCTTGAAGGGATCGGACACAGATACGCAGTATTTT. Translation: CASSLKGSDTDTQYF.

The V and J genes are TRBV18 and TRBJ1-4; no firm D call. The CDR3 has 14 amino acids. Between the trimmed V and J ends, which lost 1 base and 5 bases, there was a span of 8 bases. Germline CDR1 KGHSH, CDR2 LQKENI. The CDR3 region is CASSPQLQNEKLFF. CDR3 DNA sequence: TGTGCCAGCTCACCACAGCTACAGAATGAAAAACTGTTTTTT.